This section outlines one T cell receptor beta chain sequence together with its context. Its cognate antigen has yet to be identified. One base away there is no much larger clone; base qualities are not given. These data belong to a study of patients and donors after allogeneic stem cell transplantation (dated by TCRdb to the early 2020s). The library came from RT-PCR. TCRdb names NextSeq 550 as the instrument used. TCRdb applied fastp at Q25 and MiXCR to the public reads, then kept only in-frame beta chains. Under each unique CDR3 protein, matching rows form one entry showing the most common genes and DNA. The sample includes some 7,600 distinct CDR3 sequences, with about 9.9% observed a single time. The ten biggest clones cover 52% of the sample. Source material: blood, either unsorted or a sorted T cell fraction (not recorded which). This sequence was found in a human donor who was either an allogeneic HSCT recipient or a stem cell or donor lymphocyte infusion donor (not recorded which). It is not recorded whose cells these are; they may come from a transplant donor.

For the CDR3, the sequence is CASSEYGQGISGNTIYF. The DNA is as follows: TGTGCCAGCAGTGAATACGGACAGGGGATATCTGGAAACACCATATATTTT. This sequence uses TRBV25-1 and TRBJ1-3; 9 central bases correspond to TRBD1. The germline V gene supplies CDR1 MGHDK and CDR2 SYGVNS. The CDR3 numbers 17 residues from cysteine through phenylalanine. Only the CDR3 DNA is retained, 51 bases long and in frame from the first base. The germline V and J ends show losses of 0 bases and 1 base respectively, and no gene match explains 4 bases of the junction.